This T cell receptor beta chain was identified during a study of early T cells in non-severe SARS-CoV-2 infection. About the research overall: Chains from this unsorted whole-blood bulk RNA could not be paired.

Individual cDNA molecules were tagged with unique molecular identifiers, the study reported. TCRdb analysed the 5' RACE reads with MiXCR anew, one entry per CDR3 protein. The sample lists nearly 45,000 distinct CDR3 sequences; roughly 11% were seen once. This clonotype was counted a single time. Its antigen is currently unknown. Broader study findings: VDJdb-based annotation leaned toward anti-spike CD8 responses and missed private and CD4 specificities.

The CDR3 length is 15 residues. The V end was cut by 3 bases, the J end by 2 bases, with 14 bases between. The germline V gene encodes CDR1 DFQATT and CDR2 SNEGSKA (reference sequence). This chain uses TRBV20-1 with TRBJ2-4; D unclear. Material for sequencing was whole blood. This sequence was found in an adult who was a healthcare worker with PCR-confirmed SARS-CoV-2 infection or an uninfected control (not recorded which). CDR3 nucleotides: TGCAGTGCTAGTCAAATGGAGACCACCAAAAACATTCAGTACTTC. It specifies CSASQMETTKNIQYF.